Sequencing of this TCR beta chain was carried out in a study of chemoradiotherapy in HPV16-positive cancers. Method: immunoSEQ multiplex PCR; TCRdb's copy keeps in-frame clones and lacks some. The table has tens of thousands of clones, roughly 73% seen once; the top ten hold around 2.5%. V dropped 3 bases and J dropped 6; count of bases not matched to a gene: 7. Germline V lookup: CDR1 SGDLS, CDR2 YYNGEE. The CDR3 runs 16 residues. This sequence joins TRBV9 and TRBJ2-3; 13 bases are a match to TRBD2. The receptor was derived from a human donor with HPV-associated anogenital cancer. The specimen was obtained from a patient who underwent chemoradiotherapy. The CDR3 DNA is TGTGCCAGCAGCGCAAGACTAGCGGGGGGACGTGATACGCAGTATTTT. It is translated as CASSARLAGGRDTQYF.